One and the same sample provided the 22 T cell receptor beta chains below, sequenced in a study of immune cell composition in non-small cell lung cancer. Repertoires were generated with immunoSEQ multiplex PCR, while TCRdb's copy carries only in-frame clones and drops some. The sample lists over 6,000 clones, approximately 78% occurring once. The sequencing input was lung tumor tissue. The receptors were sampled from a human donor with non-small cell lung cancer.

The chain is built from TRBV5-8 and TRBJ1-5, with D maybe TRBD1 (6 bases). Per the germline V gene, CDR1 is SGHTS and CDR2 is YDEGEE. CDR3 size: 14 residues. V was cut by 5 bases and J by 0 bases, with 9 bases left in between. CDR3 in DNA: TGTGCCAGCAGTTTGACAGGTAGCAATCAGCCCCAGCATTTT. It codes for CASSLTGSNQPQHF. The whole variable domain, remainder taken from reference TRBV5-8 and TRBJ1-5, is EAGVTQSPTHLIKTRGQQATLRCSPISGHTSVYWYQQALGLGLQFLLWYDEGEERNRGNFPPRFSGRQFPNYSSELNVNALELEDSALYLCASSLTGSNQPQHFGDGTRLSIL.

This clone has just a few counts. V gene TRBV7-9 combines with J gene TRBJ1-3; 7 nucleotides line up with TRBD1. The V segment lost 4 bases and the J segment 0 bases; nucleotides outside the gene matches: 6. This CDR3 has 16 amino acids. Germline CDR1 is SEHNR and CDR2 is FQNEAQ (reference sequence). In nucleotides, the CDR3 is TGTGCCAGCAGCTCAGGGGGGACTTCCTCTGGAAACACCATATATTTT. Amino acids: CASSSGGTSSGNTIYF.

This sequence joins TRBV5-5 and TRBJ2-7; 12 bases map to TRBD2. The CDR3 runs to 16 residues. Germline values: CDR1 SGHKS, CDR2 YYEKEE (reference sequence). V lost 4 bases, J lost 2 bases, and 7 bases stayed unmatched. The CDR3 is CASSPLTSGGPYEQYF. Here the CDR3 DNA reads TGTGCCAGCAGCCCCCTAACTAGCGGGGGGCCCTACGAGCAGTACTTC.

In the case of this clone: An end of the junction does not agree with germline; a read error may underlie this. The chain recombines TRBV7-7 with TRBJ2-7, with D perhaps TRBD1 (6 bases). Germline V lookup: CDR1 SSHAT, CDR2 FNYEAQ (reference sequence). The CDR3 is made up of 15 amino acids. CDR3 coding DNA: TGTGCTAGCAGCTTGGGGGCGGACGGGACCTACGAGCAGTACTTC. Translated, it gives CASSLGADGTYEQYF.

This clone was recorded a few times. This rearrangement joins TRBV21-1 to TRBJ1-5; the table assigns TRBD1, which was not confirmed against the DNA. TRBV21-1 is listed as a pseudogene. The CDR3 is made up of 16 amino acids. CDR3 protein: CASSNGDSDSNQPQHF. For the CDR3, the DNA is TGTGCCAGCAGCAACGGGGACAGCGATAGCAATCAGCCCCAGCATTTT.

This clone was observed a handful of times. V is TRBV19 and J is TRBJ2-3, with a tentative D call TRBD2 (5 bases). Trimming took off 7 bases at V and 2 bases at J, with 13 bases between the two ends. Germline assignment: CDR1 LNHDA and CDR2 SQIVND (reference sequence). This CDR3 comprises 14 residues. CDR3 sequence: CASTRGQATDTQYF. CDR3 coding DNA: TGTGCCAGTACCCGCGGGCAGGCCACAGATACGCAGTATTTT.

This clone showed up just once. This chain uses TRBV27 with TRBJ2-7; TRBD1 or TRBD2 may be the D gene (5 bases each). The CDR3 is 13 residues long. CDR1 is MNHEY and CDR2 is SMNVEV in the germline V gene (reference sequence). Trimming left V 7 bases short and J 4 bases short, with 14 bases between. CDR3 residues: CASMGTATYEQYF. CDR3 nucleotides: TGTGCCAGCATGGGGACGGCCACGTACGAGCAGTACTTC.

The V and J genes are TRBV2 and TRBJ1-2; D is ambiguous. The ends were cut back, 1 base at V and 8 bases at J, with 11 bases in the middle. This CDR3 region has 13 residues. From germline, CDR1 is SNHLY and CDR2 FYNNEI. The CDR3 DNA reads TGTGCCAGCAGTGAAGTACGGGTAAAAGGCTACACCTTC. Its protein product is CASSEVRVKGYTF.

CDR3 in amino acids: CASSREINQPQHF. CDR3 nucleotides: TGTGCCAGCAGCCGTGAAATAAATCAGCCCCAGCATTTT. The rearrangement links TRBV11-2 to TRBJ1-5; D is unresolved. CDR1 is SGHAT, CDR2 FQNNGV, per germline. V was shortened by 5 bases and J by 4 bases, with 9 bases between the two germline ends. CDR3 length equals 13 residues.

Points on this clone: The sample holds other DNA sequences that translate to the same CDR3. The V and J genes are TRBV7-2 and TRBJ1-6; D unclear. Germline V CDR1 and CDR2: SGHTA, FQGNSA. The V and J ends lost 2 bases and 7 bases respectively, with 12 bases between them. The CDR3 loop spans 15 amino acids. The CDR3 protein is CASSLTPGWNSPLHF. CDR3 coding DNA: TGTGCCAGCAGCTTAACGCCCGGGTGGAATTCACCCCTCCACTTT.

CDR3 loop: CAWTPRDRLTHSYNSPLHF. In DNA form, the CDR3 reads TGTGCCTGGACTCCCCGGGACAGGCTCACCCATTCCTATAATTCACCCCTCCACTTT. The chain carries TRBV30 and TRBJ1-6; 8 bases are a match to TRBD1. The CDR3 has 19 residues. J gave up 1 base and V 4 bases, and 15 bases lay outside the gene matches. The germline V gene encodes CDR1 GTSNPN and CDR2 SVGIG (reference sequence).

A single count supports this clone. The chain carries TRBV29-1 and TRBJ2-7; tentatively, D is TRBD1 or TRBD2 (5 bases each). CDR3 size: 17 residues. Trimming pared 7 bases from V and 0 bases from J, leaving 25 bases between. The V gene's germline CDR1 is SQVTM and CDR2 ANQGSEA. The DNA for the CDR3 is TGCAGCGCCGGGGCGGCTGAGGTCCCTGACCACTCCTACGAGCAGTACTTC. Translating it yields CSAGAAEVPDHSYEQYF.

The chain recombines TRBV10-2 with TRBJ1-5; the match to TRBD1 covers 7 bases. This CDR3 has 15 residues. Germline lookup yields CDR1 WSHSY and CDR2 SAAADI. Trimming took 6 bases from V and 4 from J; bases not matched to a gene: 9. DNA of the CDR3: TGCGCCAGCAGGACTTCCGGGACAGCTAATCAGCCCCAGCATTTT. Translating gives CASRTSGTANQPQHF.

A few counts support this clone. The chain couples TRBV6-1 to TRBJ2-3; 15 nucleotides match TRBD2. Per the germline V gene, CDR1 is MNHNS and CDR2 is SASEGT. The CDR3 sequence is 17 residues long. V gave up 4 bases and J gave up 6 bases; unmatched junction bases: 8. The CDR3: CASSGGRTSGGADTQYF. CDR3 DNA: TGTGCCAGCAGTGGGGGTAGGACTAGCGGGGGGGCCGATACGCAGTATTTT.

This chain connects TRBV11-2 to TRBJ1-2, with D perhaps TRBD1 (5 bases). In germline, CDR1 is SGHAT, CDR2 FQNNGV. The CDR3 spans 15 residues. V was shortened by 0 bases and J by 5 bases, with 13 bases between the two germline ends. Here the CDR3 DNA reads TGTGCCAGCAGCTTAGAGGACATGGGACGTTATGGCTACACCTTC. Its protein product is CASSLEDMGRYGYTF.

The chain joins TRBV13 to TRBJ1-1; D might be TRBD1 (6 bases). CDR1 and CDR2 from the germline V gene are PRHDT and FYEKMQ (reference sequence). This CDR3 has 15 amino acids. Trimming shortened V by 0 bases and J by 4 bases, and 12 bases separated the two germline ends. DNA for the CDR3: TGTGCCAGCAGCTTAGGAGGGGGTCGCGGCACTGAAGCTTTCTTT. This gives the protein CASSLGGGRGTEAFF.

The chain combines TRBV28 with TRBJ2-3; 13 nucleotides agree with TRBD2. This CDR3 is built from 16 residues. The germline V gene has CDR1 MDHEN and CDR2 SYDVKM. The V and J ends lost 4 bases and 2 bases, in that order; junction bases with no gene match: 3. The CDR3 protein is CASSSGTSGDTDTQYF. CDR3 nucleotides: TGTGCCAGCAGTTCTGGGACTAGCGGGGACACAGATACGCAGTATTTT.

The chain couples TRBV27 to TRBJ1-2; the D gene is possibly TRBD1 (6 bases). Trimming left V 2 bases short and J 6 bases short, with 13 bases between. Germline V lookup: CDR1 MNHEY, CDR2 SMNVEV (reference sequence). The CDR3 is 14 amino acids. The CDR3 region is CASSLQGLANGYTF. The CDR3 nucleotides are TGTGCCAGCAGTTTACAGGGGTTGGCGAATGGCTACACCTTC.

The J gene is TRBJ2-7, the V gene TRBV10-3, with 14 bases lining up with TRBD2. This CDR3 spans 19 amino acids. Germline V gene lookup returns CDR1 ENHRY and CDR2 SYGVKD. Trimming at V came to 8 bases and at J to 4 bases, leaving 19 bases not matched to a gene. The DNA for the CDR3 is TGTGCCATCGGGGCCGGCGAGGGACTAGCGGGGGCCATATTGTACGAGCAGTACTTC. It codes for CAIGAGEGLAGAILYEQYF.

The V and J genes are TRBV19 and TRBJ1-4, with D maybe TRBD1 (6 bases). Trimming took off 4 bases at V and 8 bases at J, with 17 bases between the two ends. This CDR3 spans 15 amino acids. The germline gives CDR1 LNHDA, CDR2 SQIVND (reference sequence). Written as DNA, the CDR3 is TGTGCCAGTAGTACCTCGGACAGCGGACGGGAAAAACTGTTTTTT. Its protein product is CASSTSDSGREKLFF.

This clone was observed a handful of times. The chain couples TRBV7-9 to TRBJ2-3; D uncertain. Germline V lookup: CDR1 SEHNR, CDR2 FQNEAQ (reference sequence). The ends were cut back, 4 bases at V and 7 bases at J, with 9 bases in the middle. The CDR3 consists of 12 residues. The CDR3 protein is CASSSYLYTQYF. In nucleotides, the CDR3 is TGTGCCAGCAGCTCTTATCTCTATACGCAGTATTTT.

V usage is TRBV11-2 and J usage is TRBJ2-3; 10 nucleotides agree with TRBD2. This CDR3 has 16 amino acids. Germline V gene data show CDR1 as SGHAT and CDR2 as FQNNGV. The trim removed 0 bases at V and 6 bases at J, leaving 6 bases unmatched. CDR3 sequence reads: CASSLDRSGGVDTQYF. The CDR3, as DNA: TGTGCCAGCAGCTTAGATCGGAGCGGGGGGGTCGATACGCAGTATTTT.